This T cell receptor beta chain is drawn from a study of T cells in localized non-small cell lung cancer. General study points: Within adjacent lung there appeared a median approximately 60 of the top 100 tumor clones. Higher blood T cell density went with longer overall survival. Uninvolved adjacent lung showed higher T cell clonality than tumor. Because sequencing included only one region (of the tumor), heterogeneity remains possible.

Concerning this clone itself: Its specificity is not known.

Produced via immunoSEQ multiplex PCR; TCRdb's table is partial and in-frame only. The top ten clones hold less than 6% of a sample with approximately 54,000 clones, about nine tenths of them seen once. V shed 5 bases, J shed 5 bases, and the junction held 6 bases outside the gene matches. Germline lookup yields CDR1 SGHTA and CDR2 FQGNSA. This CDR3 is built from 13 residues. V is TRBV7-2 and J is TRBJ2-7, with 7 bases identical to TRBD1. Sample: peripheral blood, taken before any cancer treatment. The TCR originated in a woman between 40 and 69 years old with stage I lung adenocarcinoma. Written as DNA, the CDR3 is TGTGCCAGCAGCCCGGGACAGCCCAACGAGCAGTACTTC. Its translation is CASSPGQPNEQYF.